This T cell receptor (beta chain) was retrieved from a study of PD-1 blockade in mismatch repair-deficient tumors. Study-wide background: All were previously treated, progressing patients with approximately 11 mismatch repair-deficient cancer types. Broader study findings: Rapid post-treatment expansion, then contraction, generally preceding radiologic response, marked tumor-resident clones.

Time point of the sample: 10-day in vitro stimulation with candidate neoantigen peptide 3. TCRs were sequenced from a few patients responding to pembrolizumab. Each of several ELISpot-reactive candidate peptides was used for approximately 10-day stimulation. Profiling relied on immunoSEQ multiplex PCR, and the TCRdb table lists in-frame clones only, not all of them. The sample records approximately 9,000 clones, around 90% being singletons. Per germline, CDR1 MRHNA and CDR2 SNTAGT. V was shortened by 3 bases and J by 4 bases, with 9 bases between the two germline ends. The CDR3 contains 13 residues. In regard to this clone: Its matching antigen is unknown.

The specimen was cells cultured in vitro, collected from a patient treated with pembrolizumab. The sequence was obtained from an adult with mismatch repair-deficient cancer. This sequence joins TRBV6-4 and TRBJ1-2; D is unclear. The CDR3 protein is CASSDGGPYGYTF. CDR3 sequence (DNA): TGTGCCAGCAGTGATGGTGGTCCCTATGGCTACACCTTC.